These 18 T cell receptor beta chains were sequenced from one sample in a study of blood T cells in healthy people across ages. Primers used in a second PCR of roughly 6 to 11 cycles were a sample-barcoded 5' primer and a J-beta primer mix. TCRdb fed the 5' RACE reads into MiXCR, producing one record per CDR3 protein. This sample yields about 970,000 distinct CDR3 sequences, of which just over 50% are seen a single time; 20% to 25% belongs to the top ten. Sequenced sample: blood. The receptors were gathered from a woman aged 60-75 years in good health.

The chain employs TRBV4-1 and TRBJ2-2, with TRBD1 matching over 9 bases. CDR1 MGHRA and CDR2 YSYEKL come from the germline V gene. The CDR3 is 15 amino acids. The ends lost 1 base at V and 5 bases at J; junction bases unmatched: 2. CDR3 residues: CASSQGDRVTGELFF. CDR3 DNA: TGCGCCAGCAGCCAAGGGGACAGGGTAACCGGGGAGCTGTTTTTT.

This clonotype occurred many times. V usage is TRBV5-1 and J usage is TRBJ2-7, with 7 bases identical to TRBD1. The CDR3 runs 17 residues. Per the germline V gene, CDR1 is SGHRS and CDR2 is YFSETQ. V dropped 0 bases and J dropped 2; count of bases not matched to a gene: 11. The CDR3 DNA follows: TGCGCCAGCAGCTTGGTGCGGTCTCCGGGACAGCCCTACGAGCAGTACTTC. Its translation is CASSLVRSPGQPYEQYF.

The chain carries TRBV7-9 and TRBJ2-5; D is unresolved. V lost 3 bases to trimming and J lost 11 bases, with 19 bases between them. CDR1 is SEHNR and CDR2 is FQNEAQ in the germline V gene (reference sequence). There are 14 residues in the CDR3. CDR3 bases: TGTGCCAGCAGCTTGGGAATTAGCAGCGATGAGCAGTACTTC. Translating gives CASSLGISSDEQYF.

Note on this clonotype: A much larger clone differs by one base, so this may be a read error. The V and J genes are TRBV7-3 and TRBJ2-3; 7 bases fit TRBD1. The CDR3 runs to 14 residues. The germline V gene has CDR1 SGHTA and CDR2 FQGTGA. The CDR3 DNA reads TGTGCCAGCAGCTTAGAGGGGGCCACAGATACGCAGAATTTT. Translation: CASSLEGATDTQNF. The full variable domain, rest sourced from reference TRBV7-3 and TRBJ2-3, is GAGVSQTPSNKVTEKGKYVELRCDPISGHTALYWYRQSLGQGPEFLIYFQGTGAADDSGLPNDRFFAVRPEGSVSTLKIQRTERGDSAVYLCASSLEGATDTQNFGPGTRLTVL.

This clonotype was recorded only once. This sequence joins TRBV5-1 and TRBJ2-1; D is unresolved. Trimming shortened V by 4 bases and J by 10 bases, and 9 bases separated the two germline ends. This CDR3 comprises 11 residues. CDR1 is SGHRS and CDR2 is YFSETQ in the germline V gene. The CDR3 sequence: CASSAAWEQFF. As DNA, the CDR3 is TGCGCCAGCAGCGCAGCGTGGGAGCAGTTCTTC.

The chain combines TRBV19 with TRBJ2-5; D possibly corresponds to TRBD1 (5 bases). The DNA matches TRBJ2-7 better at its end, which makes the J call doubtful. CDR1 is LNHDA, CDR2 SQIVND, per germline (reference sequence). There are 14 residues in the CDR3. The CDR3 DNA is TGTGCCAGTAGTATAGATCGACTTCAGGGCGAGCAGTACTTC. It yields the protein CASSIDRLQGEQYF.

V and J are TRBV30 and TRBJ2-3, with D perhaps TRBD1 or TRBD2 (5 bases each). With 8 bases removed from V and 1 base from J, the gap between germline ends came to 7 bases. The CDR3 runs to 11 residues. CDR1 and CDR2 from the germline V gene are GTSNPN and SVGIG (reference sequence). The CDR3 nucleotides read TGTGCCGGGGACGGCACAGATACGCAGTATTTT. It yields the protein CAGDGTDTQYF.

This clonotype was seen more than once but under ten times. The V gene is TRBV29-1, the J gene TRBJ2-2; D is possibly TRBD1 (6 bases). V shed 6 bases and J shed 2 bases, with 16 bases lying between them. The CDR3 spans 15 residues. Germline V lookup: CDR1 SQVTM, CDR2 ANQGSEA. The CDR3 DNA reads as TGCAGCGTAACCACCACAGGGACCAACACCGGGGAGCTGTTTTTT. It encodes CSVTTTGTNTGELFF.

CDR3: CASSYFTPGLGGPIAKNIQYF. The CDR3 DNA sequence: TGTGCCAGCAGTTACTTTACACCGGGACTAGGAGGGCCCATAGCCAAAAACATTCAGTACTTC. The chain links TRBV6-2 or TRBV6-3 to TRBJ2-4; TRBD2 agrees at 8 bases. The CDR3 spans 21 residues. Germline lookup yields CDR1 MNHEY and CDR2 SVGEGT. With V trimmed by 1 base and J by 0 bases, 17 bases remained unmatched.

This chain uses TRBV5-1 with TRBJ2-6, with D unresolved. Trimming took 1 base from V and 0 from J, leaving 8 bases between them. Germline V CDR1 and CDR2: SGHRS, YFSETQ. The CDR3 spans 16 residues. CDR3 protein: CASSLSGNSGANVLTF. In DNA, the CDR3 is TGCGCCAGCAGCTTGAGTGGGAACTCTGGGGCCAACGTCCTGACTTTC.

Concerning this clonotype: At one boundary the junction diverges from the germline segment, which might be a read error. This chain uses TRBV14 with TRBJ2-2; D is perhaps TRBD2 (7 bases). CDR1 and CDR2 from the germline V gene are SGHDN and FVKESK. This CDR3 contains 16 residues. The DNA of the CDR3 is TGTGCCAGCAACCAAGGGGGACTAATCAACACCGGGGAGCTGTTTTTT. As protein: CASNQGGLINTGELFF.

The V gene is TRBV20-1, the J gene TRBJ2-3; 11 bases map to TRBD2. CDR1 is DFQATT, CDR2 SNEGSKA, per germline (reference sequence). The CDR3 extends over 16 amino acids. With V trimmed by 3 bases and J by 2 bases, 7 bases remained unmatched. CDR3 residues: CSARIGTSGFTDTQYF. The DNA for the CDR3 is TGCAGTGCTAGGATCGGGACTAGCGGATTCACAGATACGCAGTATTTT.

V gene TRBV25-1 combines with J gene TRBJ2-1; tentatively, D is TRBD1 (5 bases). The germline CDR1 and CDR2 sequences are MGHDK and SYGVNS. V was trimmed by 5 bases and J by 8 bases, leaving 13 bases between them. The CDR3 sequence is 13 residues long. The CDR3 region is CASSFYRGDEQFF. For the CDR3, the DNA is TGTGCCAGCAGTTTCTATAGGGGCGATGAGCAGTTCTTC. The full variable domain, in which reference TRBV25-1 and TRBJ2-1 provide the parts outside the CDR3, is EADIYQTPRYLVIGTGKKITLECSQTMGHDKMYWYQQDPGMELHLIHYSYGVNSTEKGDLSSESTVSRIRTEHFPLTLESARPSHTSQYLCASSFYRGDEQFFGPGTRLTVL.

This clonotype was found a few times. V is TRBV20-1 and J is TRBJ2-3; D perhaps matches TRBD2 (6 bases). Trimming stripped 6 bases from V and 4 bases from J, with 17 bases between. Germline CDR1 DFQATT, CDR2 SNEGSKA (reference sequence). The CDR3 extends over 14 amino acids. CDR3: CSAPTLGGADTQYF. CDR3 in DNA: TGCAGTGCCCCAACCCTGGGGGGTGCAGATACGCAGTATTTT.

For this clonotype: A much bigger clone sits one base away, suggesting this may be a read error. The J gene is TRBJ2-7, the V gene TRBV27; D ambiguous. The CDR3 has 13 residues. The germline V gene encodes CDR1 MNHEY and CDR2 SMNVEV (reference sequence). V was shortened by 3 bases and J by 2 bases, with 8 bases between the two germline ends. Here the CDR3 DNA reads TGTGCCAGCAGTTTCTCGGCGCCCTACGAGCAGTACTTC. Its translation is CASSFSAPYEQYF.

The V gene is TRBV28, the J gene TRBJ2-7; 9 nucleotides line up with TRBD1. The CDR3 runs to 13 residues. CDR1 and CDR2 (germline): MDHEN, SYDVKM. V trimming: 11 bases; J trimming: 3 bases; junction bases outside the gene matches: 8. The CDR3 loop reads CAARDRVHYEQYF. CDR3 DNA: TGTGCCGCCCGGGACAGGGTACACTACGAGCAGTACTTC. The full variable domain, its missing parts supplied by reference TRBV28 and TRBJ2-7, is DVKVTQSSRYLVKRTGEKVFLECVQDMDHENMFWYRQDPGLGLRLIYFSYDVKMKEKGDIPEGYSVSREKKERFSLILESASTNQTSMYLCAARDRVHYEQYFGPGTRLTVT.

CDR3 sequence (DNA): TGTGCCATCCAACCGGGAACTAGCGGGATAACAGATACGCAGTATTTT. This gives the protein CAIQPGTSGITDTQYF. The V and J genes are TRBV10-3 and TRBJ2-3, with 10 nucleotides matching TRBD2. Trimming removed 8 bases from V and 3 bases from J; junction bases left unmatched: 11. The CDR3 sequence is 16 residues long. The V gene's germline CDR1 is ENHRY and CDR2 SYGVKD.

This clonotype showed up just a few times. V gene TRBV2 combines with J gene TRBJ2-5, with TRBD2 matching over 8 bases. V gave up 6 bases and J gave up 7 bases; unmatched junction bases: 19. The CDR3 extends over 17 amino acids. Germline CDR1 reads SNHLY; CDR2 reads FYNNEI. The CDR3 is CASRPQGLAGGVGTQYF. Here the CDR3 DNA reads TGTGCCAGCAGACCCCAAGGACTAGCTGGAGGGGTTGGGACCCAGTACTTC.